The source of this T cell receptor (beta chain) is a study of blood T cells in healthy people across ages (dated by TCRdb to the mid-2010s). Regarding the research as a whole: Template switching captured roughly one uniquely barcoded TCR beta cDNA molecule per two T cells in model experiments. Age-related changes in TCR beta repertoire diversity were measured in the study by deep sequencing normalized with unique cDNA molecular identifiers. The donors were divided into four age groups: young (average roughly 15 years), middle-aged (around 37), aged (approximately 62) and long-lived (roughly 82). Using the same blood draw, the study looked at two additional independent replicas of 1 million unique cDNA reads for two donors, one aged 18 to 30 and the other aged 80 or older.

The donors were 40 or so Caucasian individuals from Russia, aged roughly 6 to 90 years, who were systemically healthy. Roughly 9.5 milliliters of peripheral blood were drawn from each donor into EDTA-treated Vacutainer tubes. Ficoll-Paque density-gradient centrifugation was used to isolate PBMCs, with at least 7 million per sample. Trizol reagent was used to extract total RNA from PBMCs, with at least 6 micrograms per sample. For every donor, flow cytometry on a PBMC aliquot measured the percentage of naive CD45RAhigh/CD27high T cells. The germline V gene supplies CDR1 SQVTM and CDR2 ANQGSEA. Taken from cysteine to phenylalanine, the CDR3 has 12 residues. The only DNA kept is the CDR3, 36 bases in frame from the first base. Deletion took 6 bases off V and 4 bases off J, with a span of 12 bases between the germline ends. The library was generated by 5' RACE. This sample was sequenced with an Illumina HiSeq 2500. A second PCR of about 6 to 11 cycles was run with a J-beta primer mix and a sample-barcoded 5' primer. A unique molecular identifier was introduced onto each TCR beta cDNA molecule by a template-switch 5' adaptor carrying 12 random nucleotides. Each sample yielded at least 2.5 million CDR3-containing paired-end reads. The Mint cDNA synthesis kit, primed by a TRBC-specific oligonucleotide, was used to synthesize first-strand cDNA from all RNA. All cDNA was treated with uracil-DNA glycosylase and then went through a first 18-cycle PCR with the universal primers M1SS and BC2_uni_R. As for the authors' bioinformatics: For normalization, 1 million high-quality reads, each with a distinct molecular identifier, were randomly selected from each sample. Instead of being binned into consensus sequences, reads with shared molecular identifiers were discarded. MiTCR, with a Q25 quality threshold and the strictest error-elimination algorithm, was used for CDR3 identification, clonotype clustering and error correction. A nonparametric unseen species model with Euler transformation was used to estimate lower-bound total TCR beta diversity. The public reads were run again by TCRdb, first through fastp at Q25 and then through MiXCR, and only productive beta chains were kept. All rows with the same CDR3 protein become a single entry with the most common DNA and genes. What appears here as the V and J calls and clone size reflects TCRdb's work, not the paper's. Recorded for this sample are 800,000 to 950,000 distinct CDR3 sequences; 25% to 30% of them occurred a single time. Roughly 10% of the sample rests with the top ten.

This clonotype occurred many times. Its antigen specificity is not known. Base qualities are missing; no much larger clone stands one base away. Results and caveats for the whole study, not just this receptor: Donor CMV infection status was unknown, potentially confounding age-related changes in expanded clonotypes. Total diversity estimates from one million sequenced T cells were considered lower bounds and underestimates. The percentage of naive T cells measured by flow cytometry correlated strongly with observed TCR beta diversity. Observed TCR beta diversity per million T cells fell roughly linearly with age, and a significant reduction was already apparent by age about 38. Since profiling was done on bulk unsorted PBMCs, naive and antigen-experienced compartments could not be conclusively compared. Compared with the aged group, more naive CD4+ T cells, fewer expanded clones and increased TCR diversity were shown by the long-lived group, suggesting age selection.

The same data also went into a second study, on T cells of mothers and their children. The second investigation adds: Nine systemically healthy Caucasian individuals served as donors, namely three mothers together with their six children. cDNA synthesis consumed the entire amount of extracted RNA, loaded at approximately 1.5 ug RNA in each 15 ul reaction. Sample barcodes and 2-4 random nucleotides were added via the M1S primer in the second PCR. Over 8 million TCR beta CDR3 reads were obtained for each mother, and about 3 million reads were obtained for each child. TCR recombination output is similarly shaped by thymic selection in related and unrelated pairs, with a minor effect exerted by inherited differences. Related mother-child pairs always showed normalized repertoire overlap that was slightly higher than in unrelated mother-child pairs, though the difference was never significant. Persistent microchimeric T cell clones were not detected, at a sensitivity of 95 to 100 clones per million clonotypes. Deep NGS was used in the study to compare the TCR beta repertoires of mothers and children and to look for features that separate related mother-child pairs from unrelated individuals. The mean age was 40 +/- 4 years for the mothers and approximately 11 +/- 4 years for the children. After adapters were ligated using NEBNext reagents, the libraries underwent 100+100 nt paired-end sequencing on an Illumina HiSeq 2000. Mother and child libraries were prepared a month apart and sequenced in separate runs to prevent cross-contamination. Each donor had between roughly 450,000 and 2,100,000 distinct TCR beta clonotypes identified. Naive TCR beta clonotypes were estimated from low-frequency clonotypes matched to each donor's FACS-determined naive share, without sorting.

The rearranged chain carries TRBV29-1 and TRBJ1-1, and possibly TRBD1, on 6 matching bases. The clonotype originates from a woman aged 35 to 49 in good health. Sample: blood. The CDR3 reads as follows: CSVEAQGTEAFF. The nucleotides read TGCAGCGTGGAGGCACAGGGCACTGAAGCTTTCTTT.